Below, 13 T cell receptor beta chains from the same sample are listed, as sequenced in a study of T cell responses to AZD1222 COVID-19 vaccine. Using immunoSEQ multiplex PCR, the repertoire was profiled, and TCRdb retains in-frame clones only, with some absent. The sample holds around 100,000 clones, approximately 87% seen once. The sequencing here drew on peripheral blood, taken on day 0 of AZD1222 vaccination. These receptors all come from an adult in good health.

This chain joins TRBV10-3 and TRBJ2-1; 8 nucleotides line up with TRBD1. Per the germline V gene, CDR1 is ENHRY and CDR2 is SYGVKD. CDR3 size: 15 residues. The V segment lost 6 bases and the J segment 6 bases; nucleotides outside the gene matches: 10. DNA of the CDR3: TGTGCCATCAGCCCGAGACAGGGGTCGGTCAATGAGCAGTTCTTC. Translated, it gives CAISPRQGSVNEQFF.

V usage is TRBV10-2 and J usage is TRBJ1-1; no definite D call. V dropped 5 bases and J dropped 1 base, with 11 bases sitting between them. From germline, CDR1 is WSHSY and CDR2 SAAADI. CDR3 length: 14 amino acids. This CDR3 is CASSFRTKNTEAFF. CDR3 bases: TGCGCCAGCAGTTTCCGGACGAAGAACACTGAAGCTTTCTTT.

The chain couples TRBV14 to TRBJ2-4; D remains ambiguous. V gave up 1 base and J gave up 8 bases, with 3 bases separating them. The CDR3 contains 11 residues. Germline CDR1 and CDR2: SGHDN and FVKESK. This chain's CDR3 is CASSQGYIQYF. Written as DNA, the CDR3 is TGTGCCAGCAGCCAAGGATACATTCAGTACTTC. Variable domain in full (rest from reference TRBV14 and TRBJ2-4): EAGVTQFPSHSVIEKGQTVTLRCDPISGHDNLYWYRRVMGKEIKFLLHFVKESKQDESGMPNNRFLAERTGGTYSTLKVQPAELEDSGVYFCASSQGYIQYFGAGTRLSVL.

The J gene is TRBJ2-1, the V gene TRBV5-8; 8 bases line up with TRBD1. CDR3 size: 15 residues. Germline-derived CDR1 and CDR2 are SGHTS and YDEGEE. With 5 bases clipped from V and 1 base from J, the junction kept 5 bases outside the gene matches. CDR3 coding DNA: TGTGCCAGCAGACCGCAGGGGGCTTCCTACAATGAGCAGTTCTTC. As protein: CASRPQGASYNEQFF.

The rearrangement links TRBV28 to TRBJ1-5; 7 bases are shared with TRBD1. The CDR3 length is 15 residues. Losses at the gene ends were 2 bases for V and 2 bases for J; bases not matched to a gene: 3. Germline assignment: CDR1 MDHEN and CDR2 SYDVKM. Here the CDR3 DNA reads TGTGCCAGCAGTTTAGGGCAGGGGGGCAATCAGCCCCAGCATTTT. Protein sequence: CASSLGQGGNQPQHF.

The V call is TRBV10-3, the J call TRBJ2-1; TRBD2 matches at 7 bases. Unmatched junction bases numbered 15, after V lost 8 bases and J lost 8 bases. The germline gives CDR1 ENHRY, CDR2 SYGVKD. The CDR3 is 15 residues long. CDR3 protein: CAIRPPGTKIDEQFF. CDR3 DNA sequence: TGTGCCATCCGACCCCCCGGGACTAAGATCGATGAGCAGTTCTTC.

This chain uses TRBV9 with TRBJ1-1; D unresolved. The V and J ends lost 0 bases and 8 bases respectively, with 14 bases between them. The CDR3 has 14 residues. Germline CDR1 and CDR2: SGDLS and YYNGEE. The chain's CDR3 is CASSVAGRNGEAFF. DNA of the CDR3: TGTGCCAGCAGCGTAGCCGGGCGGAATGGAGAAGCTTTCTTT.

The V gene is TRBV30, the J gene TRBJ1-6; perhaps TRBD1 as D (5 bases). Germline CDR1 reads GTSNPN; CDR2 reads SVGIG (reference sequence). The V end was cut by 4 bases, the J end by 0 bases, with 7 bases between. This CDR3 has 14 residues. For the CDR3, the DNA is TGTGCCTGGACGGGGGGCTCCTATAATTCACCCCTCCACTTT. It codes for CAWTGGSYNSPLHF.

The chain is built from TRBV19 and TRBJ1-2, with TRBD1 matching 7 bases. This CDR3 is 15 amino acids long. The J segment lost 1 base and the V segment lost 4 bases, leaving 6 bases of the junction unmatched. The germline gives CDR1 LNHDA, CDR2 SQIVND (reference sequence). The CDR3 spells CASSRGTENNYGYTF. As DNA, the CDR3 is TGTGCCAGTAGTAGGGGGACAGAAAATAACTATGGCTACACCTTC.

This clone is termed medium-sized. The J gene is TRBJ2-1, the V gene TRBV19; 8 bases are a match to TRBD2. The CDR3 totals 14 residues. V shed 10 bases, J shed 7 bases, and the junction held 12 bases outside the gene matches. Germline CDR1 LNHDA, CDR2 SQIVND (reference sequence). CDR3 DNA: TGTGCCACCCGACGAAGCGGGAGTGCTAATGAGCAGTTCTTC. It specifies CATRRSGSANEQFF.

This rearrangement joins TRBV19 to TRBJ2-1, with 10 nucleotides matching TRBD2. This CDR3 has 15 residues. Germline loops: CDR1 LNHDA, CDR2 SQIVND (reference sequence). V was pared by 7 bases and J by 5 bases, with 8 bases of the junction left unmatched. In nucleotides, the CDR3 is TGTGCCAGTACCTCTAGCGGGAGCCCCAACAATGAGCAGTTCTTC. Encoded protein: CASTSSGSPNNEQFF. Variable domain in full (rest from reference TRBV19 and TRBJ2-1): DGGITQSPKYLFRKEGQNVTLSCEQNLNHDAMYWYRQDPGQGLRLIYYSQIVNDFQKGDIAEGYSVSREKKESFPLTVTSAQKNPTAFYLCASTSSGSPNNEQFFGPGTRLTVL.

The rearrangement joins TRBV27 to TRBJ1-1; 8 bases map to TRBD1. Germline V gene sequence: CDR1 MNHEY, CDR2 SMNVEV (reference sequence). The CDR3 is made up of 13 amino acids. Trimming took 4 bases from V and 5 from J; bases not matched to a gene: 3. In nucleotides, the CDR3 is TGTGCCAGCAGTTCCAGGGGGCGGACTGAAGCTTTCTTT. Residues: CASSSRGRTEAFF.

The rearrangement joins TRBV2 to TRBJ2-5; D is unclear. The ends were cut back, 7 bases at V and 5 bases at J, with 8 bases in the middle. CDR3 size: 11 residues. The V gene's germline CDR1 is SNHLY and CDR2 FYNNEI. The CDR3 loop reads CASKVQETQYF. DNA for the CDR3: TGTGCCAGCAAAGTACAGGAGACCCAGTACTTC. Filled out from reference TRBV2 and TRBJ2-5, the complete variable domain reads EPEVTQTPSHQVTQMGQEVILRCVPISNHLYFYWYRQILGQKVEFLVSFYNNEISEKSEIFDDQFSVERPDGSNFTLKIRSTKLEDSAMYFCASKVQETQYFGPGTRLLVL.